Sequencing of this T cell receptor (beta chain) was carried out in a study of blood T cell repertoires in COVID-19 (dated by TCRdb to 2018 to 2021). In terms of the full investigation: Samples covering the acute and convalescent phases of COVID-19 were provided by collaborators in the United States, Italy and Spain. The material from the prospective study consisted of cDNA or gDNA derived from T cells, B-cell-depleted T cells, or PBMCs. Deeply sampled blood TCRbeta repertoires from subjects exposed to, actively infected with, or recovered from COVID-19 were included in the dataset. The repertoires were released in a freely available public database intended as a resource for research on the immune response to SARS-CoV-2. The samples were drawn from two sources: the first 160 participants of the ongoing ImmuneRACE study, and 1,000 to 1,500 subjects contributed by 6 global collaborators. A de-identified subject ID, COVID-19 status, age in years and sex were almost always included in the sample metadata. Where available, HLA class I and class II types were taken from metadata supplied by the sample provider and were not determined by assay-based typing.

TCRbeta CDR3 regions were amplified from genomic DNA using the immunoSEQ Assay, a bias-controlled multiplex PCR. In the authors' own workflow: The number of nucleated cells in each sample was estimated by amplification of reference gene primers within the assay. To quantify the absolute abundance of each unique TCRbeta CDR3 rearrangement, sequence reads were collapsed and filtered. For each sample, productive Simpson clonality was calculated by taking the square root of Simpson's diversity index across productive rearrangements. The table comes from immuneACCESS by way of TCRdb, which keeps in-frame sequences with V and J called. Part of the clones is missing from these tables; in studies checked, under half for an unresolved V gene and the rest for unknown reasons. That table is the source of V, J and clone size, and D and trimming were worked out from the DNA. This sample holds about 5,900 clones; 85% to 90% were observed only once. The ten largest make up 4.5% to 7% of the sample.

In the case of this clone: Its antigen specificity is not known. The sample holds no much larger clone one base away, and base qualities are not on file.

General conclusions and limits of the study: The quantity of clinical and demographic metadata differed by source and by participant and was supplied without curation.

Collaborating institutions collected whole blood in K2EDTA tubes following their own protocols. Collaborator samples were shipped for TCRbeta analysis as frozen whole blood, isolated PBMCs, or DNA extracted from either sample type. CDR1 MDHEN and CDR2 SYDVKM were looked up in the germline V gene. The CDR3 runs 16 amino acids, cysteine and phenylalanine included. Solely the CDR3 DNA is kept, with 48 bases framed from the first base. V loses 6 bases at its end and J loses 2 bases; junction bases beyond the gene matches: 6. Sequencing was done on a sample of peripheral blood. The chain links TRBV28 with TRBJ2-1; 11 middle bases align to TRBD2. The sequence came from a man between 60 and 75 years old with acute or convalescent COVID-19. Here is the DNA: TGTGCCAGCAGGACCACTAGCGGGGGTACCTACAATGAGCAGTTCTTC. This yields the protein CASRTTSGGTYNEQFF. With the portions outside the CDR3 filled from the reference TRBV28 and TRBJ2-1 genes, the complete variable region becomes DVKVTQSSRYLVKRTGEKVFLECVQDMDHENMFWYRQDPGLGLRLIYFSYDVKMKEKGDIPEGYSVSREKKERFSLILESASTNQTSMYLCASRTTSGGTYNEQFFGPGTRLTVL.